The T cell receptor (beta chain) under discussion was sequenced for a study of blood T cell repertoires in COVID-19. At the level of the study: Samples taken during acute and convalescent COVID-19 were collected in the United States, Italy and Spain. Sources were T cells, B-cell-depleted T cells, or PBMCs; the material itself was cDNA or gDNA.

V was shortened by 3 bases and J by 4 bases, with 15 bases between the two germline ends. The CDR3 loop spans 15 amino acids. In germline, CDR1 is MDHEN, CDR2 SYDVKM. TCRdb's table, derived via immunoSEQ multiplex PCR, lists solely in-frame clones and lacks some. The repertoire holds approximately 90,000 clones, approximately 85% seen once, with around 12% in the top ten. The chain joins TRBV28 to TRBJ2-5, with a weak D call TRBD2 (5 bases). The source of this sequence is a human donor in a cohort sampled during active COVID-19. Input material: peripheral blood. DNA for the CDR3: TGTGCCAGCAGTTTTGAGTCGGGCGGGCGAGAGACCCAGTACTTC. Its protein product is CASSFESGGRETQYF.